These 11 T cell receptor beta chains originate from one sample sequenced in a study of cytomegalovirus exposure and HLA in healthy donors (dated 2017 in TCRdb). The library was built by means of the immunoSEQ multiplex PCR assay. For the multiplex PCR, a mixture combining 60 forward primers for TCR Vbeta segments and 13 reverse primers for TCR Jbeta segments was used. TCRdb holds this immuneACCESS table with in-frame rearrangements only. Some clones are missing; in checked studies, unresolved V genes explain under half, and the rest has no known cause. This sample comprises more than 150,000 clones, about 90% of them detected only once. The ten largest clones represent around 0.25% of the sample. Sequencing was carried out using PBMCs. The origin of the receptors is a girl under three years old in good health and CMV-seronegative.

The J gene is TRBJ2-5, the V gene TRBV7-9, with D tentatively TRBD1 (5 bases). The CDR3 runs 13 residues. V shed 2 bases and J shed 3 bases, with 7 bases lying between them. Germline V CDR1 and CDR2: SEHNR, FQNEAQ (reference sequence). The CDR3 spells CASSLMTEETQYF. CDR3 DNA sequence: TGTGCCAGCAGCTTAATGACAGAAGAGACCCAGTACTTC.

This sequence joins TRBV7-9 and TRBJ2-1; 11 positions match TRBD2. This CDR3 spans 17 amino acids. V trimming: 2 bases; J trimming: 7 bases; junction bases outside the gene matches: 10. The germline CDR1 and CDR2 sequences are SEHNR and FQNEAQ (reference sequence). The CDR3 sequence is CASSLPVAGGPRNEQFF. CDR3 in DNA: TGTGCCAGCAGCTTACCGGTAGCGGGAGGGCCGCGAAATGAGCAGTTCTTC.

V is TRBV5-4 and J is TRBJ2-7; D might be TRBD1 (6 bases). Germline V gene sequence: CDR1 SGHNT, CDR2 YYREEE (reference sequence). V was trimmed by 4 bases and J by 4 bases, leaving 18 bases between them. The CDR3 is 15 amino acids. The CDR3 region is CASSLGGQIGYEQYF. Here the CDR3 DNA reads TGTGCCAGCAGCCTAGGGGGACAAATCGGATACGAGCAGTACTTC.

The chain carries TRBV27 and TRBJ2-4, with D perhaps matching TRBD1 (6 bases). Trimming stripped 5 bases from V and 1 base from J, with 15 bases between. This CDR3 region has 16 residues. Germline V lookup: CDR1 MNHEY, CDR2 SMNVEV (reference sequence). The CDR3 loop reads CASSMQGYLAKNIQYF. CDR3 in DNA: TGTGCCAGCAGTATGCAGGGGTACTTGGCCAAAAACATTCAGTACTTC.

This clone was recorded a few times. The chain employs TRBV7-2 and TRBJ2-1; D unresolved. V lost 5 bases and J 6 bases, leaving 14 bases between the germline ends. The CDR3 contains 14 residues. Germline CDR1 SGHTA, CDR2 FQGNSA. In nucleotides, the CDR3 is TGTGCCAGCAGCACCAGAGGAAGGCTCAATGAGCAGTTCTTC. It specifies CASSTRGRLNEQFF.

This clone was detected only once. This chain joins TRBV4-1 and TRBJ2-1; 12 nucleotides match TRBD2. The CDR3 is made up of 14 amino acids. Germline loops: CDR1 MGHRA, CDR2 YSYEKL. V trimming: 7 bases; J trimming: 9 bases; junction bases outside the gene matches: 7. DNA for the CDR3: TGCGCCAGCACTCTAGCGGGGGGGCCAGGTGAGCAGTTCTTC. Translation gives CASTLAGGPGEQFF.

The chain carries TRBV27 and TRBJ2-1; 9 bases agree with TRBD2. Trimming removed 4 bases from V and 4 bases from J; junction bases left unmatched: 8. The CDR3 has 16 residues. Germline CDR1 and CDR2: MNHEY and SMNVEV (reference sequence). CDR3 protein: CASSSRPSGKYNEQFF. The CDR3 DNA reads TGTGCCAGCAGTTCTCGCCCTAGCGGGAAATACAATGAGCAGTTCTTC.

The chain couples TRBV30 to TRBJ1-2; TRBD1 aligns across 7 bases. Germline V lookup: CDR1 GTSNPN, CDR2 SVGIG (reference sequence). The CDR3 extends over 13 amino acids. Trimming took 5 bases from V and 4 from J; bases not matched to a gene: 7. CDR3 loop: CAWGGQPIYGYTF. The CDR3 region has the DNA TGTGCCTGGGGGGGACAGCCAATCTATGGCTACACCTTC.

The chain uses TRBV7-9 and TRBJ1-6; possible D gene TRBD1, 6 bases. Germline V gene lookup returns CDR1 SEHNR and CDR2 FQNEAQ (reference sequence). The CDR3 extends over 15 amino acids. V was cut by 5 bases and J by 7 bases, with 15 bases left in between. The CDR3 bases are TGTGCCAGCAGCCTGAAACAGGGACGGAATTCACCCCTCCACTTT. Protein: CASSLKQGRNSPLHF.

The V and J genes are TRBV5-1 and TRBJ2-5, with 10 bases lining up with TRBD2. After removal of 7 bases from V and 5 bases from J, the junction contained 11 bases not matched to a gene. The CDR3 sequence is 15 residues long. Per germline, CDR1 SGHRS and CDR2 YFSETQ. CDR3 sequence (DNA): TGCGCCAGCGGAACTAGCGGGATCATCGGGGAGACCCAGTACTTC. It encodes CASGTSGIIGETQYF.

V is TRBV4-1 and J is TRBJ2-3, with 9 bases that match TRBD1. J gave up 6 bases and V 3 bases, and 7 bases lay outside the gene matches. The germline CDR1 and CDR2 sequences are MGHRA and YSYEKL. This CDR3 region has 15 residues. CDR3 coding DNA: TGCGCCAGCAGCCAGCGGGACAGGGTAGGGGATACGCAGTATTTT. As protein: CASSQRDRVGDTQYF.